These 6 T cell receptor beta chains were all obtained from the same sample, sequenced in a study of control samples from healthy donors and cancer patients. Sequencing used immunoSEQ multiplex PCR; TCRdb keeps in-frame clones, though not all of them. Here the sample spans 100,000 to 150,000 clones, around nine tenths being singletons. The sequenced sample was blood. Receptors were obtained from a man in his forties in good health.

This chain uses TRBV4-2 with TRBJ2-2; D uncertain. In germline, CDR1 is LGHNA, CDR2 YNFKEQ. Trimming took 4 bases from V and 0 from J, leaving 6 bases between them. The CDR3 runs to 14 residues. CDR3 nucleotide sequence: TGTGCCAGCAGCCCAACAGCGAACACCGGGGAGCTGTTTTTT. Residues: CASSPTANTGELFF.

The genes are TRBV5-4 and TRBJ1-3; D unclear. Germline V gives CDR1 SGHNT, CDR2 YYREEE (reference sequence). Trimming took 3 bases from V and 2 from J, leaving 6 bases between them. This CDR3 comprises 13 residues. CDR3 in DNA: TGTGCCAGCAGCTCAGGAGCTGGAAACACCATATATTTT. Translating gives CASSSGAGNTIYF.

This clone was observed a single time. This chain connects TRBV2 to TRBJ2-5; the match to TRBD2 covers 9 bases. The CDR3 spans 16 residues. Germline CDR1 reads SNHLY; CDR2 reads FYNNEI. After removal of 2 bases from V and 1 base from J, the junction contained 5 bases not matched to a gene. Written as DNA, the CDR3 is TGTGCCAGCAGTGAAATGGCGGGGGGGGGCCAAGAGACCCAGTACTTC. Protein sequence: CASSEMAGGGQETQYF.

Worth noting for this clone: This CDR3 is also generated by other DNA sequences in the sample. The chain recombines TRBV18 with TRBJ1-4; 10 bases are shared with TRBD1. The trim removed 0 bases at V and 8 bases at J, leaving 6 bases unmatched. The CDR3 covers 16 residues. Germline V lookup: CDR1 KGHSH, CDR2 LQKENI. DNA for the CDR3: TGTGCCAGCTCACCACCGCGGGGACAGGGGAGGGAAAAACTGTTTTTT. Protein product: CASSPPRGQGREKLFF.

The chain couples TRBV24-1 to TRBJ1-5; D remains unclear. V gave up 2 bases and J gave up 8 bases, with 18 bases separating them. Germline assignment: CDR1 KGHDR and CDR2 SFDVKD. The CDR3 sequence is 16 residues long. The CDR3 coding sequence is TGTGCCACCAGTGATTCACGGGATCTCAGACGGGAGCCCCAGCATTTT. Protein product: CATSDSRDLRREPQHF.

The CDR3 here is CASSLAQGRAHGYTF. In DNA, the CDR3 is TGTGCCAGCAGCTTAGCCCAGGGCAGGGCCCATGGCTACACCTTC. The genes are TRBV11-3 and TRBJ1-2, with a weak D call TRBD1 (5 bases). CDR1 and CDR2 (germline): SGHNT, YENEEA. Trimming took off 1 base at V and 6 bases at J, with 15 bases between the two ends. CDR3 length: 15 residues.